This entry lists 16 T cell receptor beta chains sequenced from one sample in a study of siplizumab effects on memory and regulatory T cells (dated by TCRdb to between 2018 and 2021). Library generation was performed with the immunoSEQ multiplex PCR assay. TCRdb's version of the immuneACCESS table is confined to in-frame rearrangements and falls short of the full clone set. An unresolved V gene accounts for under half of the shortfall where checked; the remainder is of unknown origin. The sample records about 110,000 clones, roughly 92% of which are singletons. The ten largest account for approximately 1.2% of the sample. The sample comprised CD4+ T cells sorted from blood. These receptors all stem from a human donor in good health.

This chain joins TRBV5-4 and TRBJ2-7; 9 positions match TRBD1. The germline CDR1 and CDR2 sequences are SGHNT and YYREEE (reference sequence). V trimming: 4 bases; J trimming: 3 bases; junction bases outside the gene matches: 8. This CDR3 spans 15 amino acids. The CDR3, as DNA: TGTGCCAGCAGCCCGGGACAGGGAGGTTACTACGAGCAGTACTTC. It encodes CASSPGQGGYYEQYF.

This clone was counted a single time. This rearrangement joins TRBV19 to TRBJ2-3; 12 bases line up with TRBD2. The germline V gene encodes CDR1 LNHDA and CDR2 SQIVND (reference sequence). With 6 bases clipped from V and 8 bases from J, the junction kept 6 bases outside the gene matches. CDR3 length: 14 residues. CDR3 nucleotide sequence: TGTGCCAGTAGAGAGACTAGCGGGAGAGGTACGCAGTATTTT. This encodes CASRETSGRGTQYF. The full variable domain, rest sourced from reference TRBV19 and TRBJ2-3, is DGGITQSPKYLFRKEGQNVTLSCEQNLNHDAMYWYRQDPGQGLRLIYYSQIVNDFQKGDIAEGYSVSREKKESFPLTVTSAQKNPTAFYLCASRETSGRGTQYFGPGTRLTVL.

The chain recombines TRBV30 with TRBJ1-6; 8 nucleotides match TRBD1. The trim removed 0 bases at V and 6 bases at J, leaving 1 base unmatched. There are 14 residues in the CDR3. Germline V gives CDR1 GTSNPN, CDR2 SVGIG (reference sequence). CDR3 sequence reads: CAWSVDRGNSPLHF. The CDR3 DNA is TGTGCCTGGAGTGTAGACAGGGGTAATTCACCCCTCCACTTT.

The chain uses TRBV7-2 and TRBJ2-7; 9 bases line up with TRBD2. J was trimmed by 4 bases and V by 2 bases; bases with no gene match: 9. The CDR3 contains 16 residues. The germline V gene encodes CDR1 SGHTA and CDR2 FQGNSA. The CDR3 DNA is TGTGCCAGCAGCTTACAGGCTAGCGGGACGACATACGAGCAGTACTTC. It translates to CASSLQASGTTYEQYF.

This chain joins TRBV11-2 and TRBJ1-5; tentatively, D is TRBD1 (5 bases). Trimming pared 5 bases from V and 3 bases from J, leaving 14 bases between. CDR1 SGHAT and CDR2 FQNNGV come from the germline V gene. This CDR3 region has 15 residues. CDR3 bases: TGTGCCAGCAGCACAGGTTTCTTTAACAATCAGCCCCAGCATTTT. Translated: CASSTGFFNNQPQHF.

This chain joins TRBV6-6 and TRBJ1-5; unclear D gene. CDR3 length equals 13 residues. CDR1 is MNHNY, CDR2 SVGAGI, per germline (reference sequence). V lost 7 bases and J lost 5, with 12 bases in between. CDR3 amino acids: CASIQRSDQPQHF. In DNA form, the CDR3 reads TGTGCCAGCATACAAAGAAGCGATCAGCCCCAGCATTTT.

The genes are TRBV5-4 and TRBJ1-1, with 9 nucleotides matching TRBD1. Trimming cost V 9 bases and J 1 base; bases outside gene matches: 22. The CDR3 covers 19 residues. Germline-derived CDR1 and CDR2 are SGHNT and YYREEE (reference sequence). CDR3 DNA sequence: TGTGCCACCCATTGGGGGACAGGGCAGCCCTCAAGAGAGAACACTGAAGCTTTCTTT. This sequence encodes CATHWGTGQPSRENTEAFF. The full variable domain, rest sourced from reference TRBV5-4 and TRBJ1-1, is ETGVTQSPTHLIKTRGQQVTLRCSSQSGHNTVSWYQQALGQGPQFIFQYYREEENGRGNFPPRFSGLQFPNYSSELNVNALELDDSALYLCATHWGTGQPSRENTEAFFGQGTRLTVV.

This chain uses TRBV7-9 with TRBJ2-3; TRBD2 matches at 10 bases. CDR3 size: 16 residues. Trimming took 0 bases from V and 7 from J; bases not matched to a gene: 7. From germline, CDR1 is SEHNR and CDR2 FQNEAQ (reference sequence). CDR3 nucleotide sequence: TGTGCCAGCAGCTTAGCGGCAGCGGGGGGGCGGAATACGCAGTATTTT. Protein: CASSLAAAGGRNTQYF.

The chain couples TRBV9 to TRBJ2-5; 15 bases fit TRBD2. With V trimmed by 3 bases and J by 0 bases, 6 bases remained unmatched. The CDR3 consists of 18 residues. Germline CDR1 reads SGDLS; CDR2 reads YYNGEE. CDR3 sequence (DNA): TGTGCCAGCAGCGACGGGACTAGCGGGGGGACGTACCAAGAGACCCAGTACTTC. It specifies CASSDGTSGGTYQETQYF.

V usage is TRBV6-1 and J usage is TRBJ1-5; D may be TRBD1 (5 bases). The CDR3 extends over 15 amino acids. The V gene lost 7 bases and the J gene lost 6 bases, with 19 bases spanning the gap. CDR1 MNHNS and CDR2 SASEGT come from the germline V gene. The CDR3 sequence: CASNPTTDVSQPQHF. CDR3 coding DNA: TGTGCCAGCAACCCGACGACAGACGTAAGTCAGCCCCAGCATTTT.

The V call is TRBV6-1, the J call TRBJ1-1, with 7 bases that match TRBD1. Trimming cost V 4 bases and J 2 bases; bases outside gene matches: 4. The germline V gene encodes CDR1 MNHNS and CDR2 SASEGT. The CDR3 is made up of 14 amino acids. For the CDR3, the DNA is TGTGCCAGCAGTGCTCGACAGGGTAACACTGAAGCTTTCTTT. As protein: CASSARQGNTEAFF.

This clone was counted at least ten times. The V and J genes are TRBV6-5 and TRBJ1-2; TRBD1 agrees at 8 bases. V dropped 7 bases and J dropped 8; count of bases not matched to a gene: 12. The length of the CDR3 is 14 residues. Germline loops: CDR1 MNHEY, CDR2 SVGAGI. CDR3 in amino acids: CASKMGQATWGYTF. CDR3 nucleotide sequence: TGTGCCAGCAAAATGGGACAGGCAACTTGGGGCTACACCTTC.

In its sample, this clone was seen once. The rearrangement uses TRBV6-4 and TRBJ2-2; 9 bases fit TRBD1. Germline V gene lookup returns CDR1 MRHNA and CDR2 SNTAGT. CDR3 length: 15 residues. V was clipped by 6 bases and J by 0 bases; unmatched bases: 2. The CDR3 bases are TGTGCCAGCAGAGGGGACAGGGCGAACACCGGGGAGCTGTTTTTT. This gives the protein CASRGDRANTGELFF.

The gene calls are TRBV12-5 and TRBJ1-2, with 7 bases lining up with TRBD1. CDR3 size: 13 residues. J lost 3 bases, V lost 6 bases, and 4 bases had no gene match. The germline V gene encodes CDR1 LGHNT and CDR2 FRNRAP. The CDR3 bases are TGTGCTAGTGGGGGGGACAGTTACTATGGCTACACCTTC. As protein: CASGGDSYYGYTF.

V and J are TRBV6-5 and TRBJ1-1; weak D call: TRBD1 (6 bases). The CDR3 spans 12 residues. V lost 7 bases, J lost 8 bases, and 14 bases lay in between. In germline, CDR1 is MNHEY, CDR2 SVGAGI. DNA for the CDR3: TGTGCCAGCACTAGGGCAGGGACAGAAGCTTTCTTT. As protein: CASTRAGTEAFF.

This clone was found a few times. The chain employs TRBV19 and TRBJ1-1, with D hard to call. CDR1 and CDR2 from the germline V gene are LNHDA and SQIVND (reference sequence). This CDR3 is 13 amino acids long. Trimming pared 10 bases from V and 4 bases from J, leaving 16 bases between. Written as DNA, the CDR3 is TGTGCCACCGAAAGGGCGGGAGGCACTGAAGCTTTCTTT. The encoded protein is CATERAGGTEAFF.